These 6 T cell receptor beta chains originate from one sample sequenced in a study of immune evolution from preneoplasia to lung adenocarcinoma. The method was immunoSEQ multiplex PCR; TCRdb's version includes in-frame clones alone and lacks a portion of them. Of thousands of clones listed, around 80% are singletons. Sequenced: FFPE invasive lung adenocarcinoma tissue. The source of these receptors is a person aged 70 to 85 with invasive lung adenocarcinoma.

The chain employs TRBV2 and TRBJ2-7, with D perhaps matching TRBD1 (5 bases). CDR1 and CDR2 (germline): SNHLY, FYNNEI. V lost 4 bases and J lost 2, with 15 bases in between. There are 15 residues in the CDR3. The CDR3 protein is CASSVMAGNPYEQYF. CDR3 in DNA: TGTGCCAGCAGTGTAATGGCAGGGAATCCCTACGAGCAGTACTTC.

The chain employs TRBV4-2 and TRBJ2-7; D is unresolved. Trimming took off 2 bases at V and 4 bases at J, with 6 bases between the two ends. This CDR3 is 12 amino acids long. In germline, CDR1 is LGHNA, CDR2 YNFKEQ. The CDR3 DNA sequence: TGTGCCAGCAGCCAAAGTGGGTACGAGCAGTACTTC. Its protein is CASSQSGYEQYF.

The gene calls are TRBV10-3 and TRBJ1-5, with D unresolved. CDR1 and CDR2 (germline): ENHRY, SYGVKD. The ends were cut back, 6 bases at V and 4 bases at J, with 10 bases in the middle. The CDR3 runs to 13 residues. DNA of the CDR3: TGTGCCATCAGGGGATATAGTAATCAGCCCCAGCATTTT. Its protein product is CAIRGYSNQPQHF.

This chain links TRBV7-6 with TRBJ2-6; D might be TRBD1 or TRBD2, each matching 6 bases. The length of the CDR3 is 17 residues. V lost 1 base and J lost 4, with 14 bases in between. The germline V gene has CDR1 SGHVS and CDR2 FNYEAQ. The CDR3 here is CASSLDGPGAGANVLTF. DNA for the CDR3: TGTGCCAGCAGCTTAGATGGTCCGGGGGCCGGGGCCAACGTCCTGACTTTC. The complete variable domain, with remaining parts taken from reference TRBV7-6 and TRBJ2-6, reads GAGVSQSPRYKVTKRGQDVALRCDPISGHVSLYWYRQALGQGPEFLTYFNYEAQQDKSGLPNDRFSAERPEGSISTLTIQRTEQRDSAMYRCASSLDGPGAGANVLTFGAGSRLTVL.

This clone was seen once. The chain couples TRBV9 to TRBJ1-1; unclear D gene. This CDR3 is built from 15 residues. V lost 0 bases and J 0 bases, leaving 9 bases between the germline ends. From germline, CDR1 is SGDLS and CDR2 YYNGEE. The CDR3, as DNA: TGTGCCAGCAGCGTAGGGTTGGGAATGAACACTGAAGCTTTCTTT. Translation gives CASSVGLGMNTEAFF.

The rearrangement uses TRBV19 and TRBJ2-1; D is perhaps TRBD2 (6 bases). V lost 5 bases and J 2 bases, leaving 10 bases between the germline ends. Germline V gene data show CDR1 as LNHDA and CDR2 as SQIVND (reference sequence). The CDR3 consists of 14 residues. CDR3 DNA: TGTGCCAGTAGTTGGCGGGACGCCTACAATGAGCAGTTCTTC. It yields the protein CASSWRDAYNEQFF.